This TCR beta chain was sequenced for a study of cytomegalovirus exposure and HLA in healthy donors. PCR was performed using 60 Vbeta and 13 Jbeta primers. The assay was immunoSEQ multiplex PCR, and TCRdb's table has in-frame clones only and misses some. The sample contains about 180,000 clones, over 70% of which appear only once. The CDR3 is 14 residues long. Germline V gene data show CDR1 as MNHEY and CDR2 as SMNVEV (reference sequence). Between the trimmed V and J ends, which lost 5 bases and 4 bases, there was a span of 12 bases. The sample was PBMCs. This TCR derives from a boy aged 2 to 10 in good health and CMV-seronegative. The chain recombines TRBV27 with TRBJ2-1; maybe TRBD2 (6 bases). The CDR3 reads CASSPGLGYNEQFF. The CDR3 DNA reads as TGTGCCAGCAGTCCGGGACTGGGATACAATGAGCAGTTCTTC.